This T cell receptor (beta chain) was recovered during a study of CD8 T cells in ankylosing spondylitis. Comment on this clonotype: Antigen specificity is unknown.

The CDR3 covers 15 residues. Trimming left V 0 bases short and J 4 bases short, with 11 bases between. Germline V CDR1 and CDR2: MGHRA, YSYEKL. One entry per CDR3 protein, called by TCRdb with MiXCR from the 5' RACE reads. The data contain 250,000 or so distinct CDR3 sequences, more than 15% of them seen just once; the ten biggest clones take up around a third. Study observations and caveats: In ankylosing spondylitis patients, matched synovial fluid reportedly showed significant enrichment of disease-linked clones.

This TCR was recovered from a male donor with ankylosing spondylitis or in good health (not recorded which). The sample was blood, either unsorted or a sorted T cell fraction (not recorded which). The chain employs TRBV4-1 and TRBJ2-3; D remains ambiguous. CDR3 protein: CASSQEVLQADTQYF. For the CDR3, the DNA is TGCGCCAGCAGCCAAGAGGTTCTCCAGGCAGATACGCAGTATTTT.